These 19 T cell receptor beta chains originate from one sample sequenced in a study of Graves' ophthalmopathy and Graves' hyperthyroidism. TCR beta CDR3 regions were amplified from RNA transcripts. HTBI primers were employed in first-round RT-PCR, then a second-round multiplex PCR followed. TCRdb recomputed calls from the multiplex PCR reads with MiXCR, one row per CDR3 protein. This sample has roughly 500,000 distinct CDR3 sequences, with roughly an eighth found just once. Sequences were obtained from blood. The receptors come from a woman aged 25 to 39 with Graves' ophthalmopathy.

This clonotype showed up many times. V gene TRBV30 combines with J gene TRBJ1-1, with 7 bases aligning to TRBD1. With V trimmed by 4 bases and J by 5 bases, 10 bases remained unmatched. Looked up from germline, CDR1 is GTSNPN and CDR2 is SVGIG (reference sequence). CDR3 length equals 14 residues. This CDR3 reads CAWTHSTGSTEAFF. The DNA of the CDR3 is TGTGCCTGGACCCACTCGACAGGGAGTACTGAAGCTTTCTTT.

This clonotype was counted at least ten times. The chain has TRBV6-1 and TRBJ1-1; D is unresolved. The CDR3 has 16 residues. The ends were cut back, 5 bases at V and 6 bases at J, with 22 bases in the middle. CDR1 and CDR2 from the germline V gene are MNHNS and SASEGT. This CDR3 is CASSPSRALIDAEAFF. CDR3 bases: TGTGCCAGCAGTCCATCAAGGGCGCTAATAGACGCTGAAGCTTTCTTT.

A remark on this clonotype: A much larger clone sits a single nucleotide away, making a read error possible. The rearrangement links TRBV6-2 or TRBV6-3 to TRBJ1-5, with D uncertain. The CDR3 sequence is 12 residues long. CDR1 is MNHEY and CDR2 is SVGEGT in the germline V gene. V dropped 2 bases and J dropped 3 bases, with 2 bases sitting between them. CDR3 in amino acids: CASSYVNQPQHF. The CDR3 nucleotides read TGTGCCAGCAGTTACGTCAATCAGCCCCAGCATTTT.

This clonotype was observed at least ten times. The V call is TRBV28, the J call TRBJ2-7, with D possibly matching TRBD1 (6 bases). Per germline, CDR1 MDHEN and CDR2 SYDVKM. V was clipped by 6 bases and J by 6 bases, with 18 bases between them. The CDR3 extends over 14 amino acids. CDR3: CASSLQGVVGEQYF. The CDR3 coding sequence is TGTGCCAGCAGCCTACAGGGAGTCGTGGGCGAGCAGTACTTC. Variable domain in full (rest from reference TRBV28 and TRBJ2-7): DVKVTQSSRYLVKRTGEKVFLECVQDMDHENMFWYRQDPGLGLRLIYFSYDVKMKEKGDIPEGYSVSREKKERFSLILESASTNQTSMYLCASSLQGVVGEQYFGPGTRLTVT.

CDR3 DNA: TGTGCCAGCAGTTACCGACCGACATCAGGCTACGAGCAGTACTTC. It codes for CASSYRPTSGYEQYF. The rearrangement uses TRBV6-2 or TRBV6-3 and TRBJ2-7; no clear D. Germline values: CDR1 MNHEY, CDR2 SVGEGT. Trimming left V 2 bases short and J 3 bases short, with 14 bases between. The CDR3 is 15 amino acids.

The sample holds many counts of this clonotype. This chain connects TRBV28 to TRBJ2-7; D not certain. Germline V gene data show CDR1 as MDHEN and CDR2 as SYDVKM. The CDR3 consists of 14 residues. Trimming cost V 6 bases and J 3 bases, with 15 bases left between them. CDR3 bases: TGTGCCAGCAGACAAGAAAGCGCCTACTACGAGCAGTACTTC. It encodes CASRQESAYYEQYF.

Many counts were recorded for this clonotype. The genes are TRBV24-1 and TRBJ2-2, with TRBD2 as a possible D gene (5 bases). The CDR3 runs to 14 residues. Trimming left V 5 bases short and J 3 bases short, with 9 bases between. CDR1 is KGHDR, CDR2 SFDVKD, per germline. CDR3 sequence (DNA): TGTGCCACCAGTGGAGAGAGGGACACCGGGGAGCTGTTTTTT. It translates to CATSGERDTGELFF.

This clonotype has a count of ten or more. The V gene is TRBV29-1, the J gene TRBJ1-2; no clear D. V lost 7 bases, J lost 0 bases, and 9 bases lay in between. There are 12 residues in the CDR3. In germline, CDR1 is SQVTM, CDR2 ANQGSEA. CDR3 in amino acids: CSGGKSNYGYTF. CDR3 nucleotides: TGCAGCGGTGGAAAGTCTAACTATGGCTACACCTTC.

About this clonotype: It may be a read error: a sequence one base away is much more abundant. This chain links TRBV11-1 with TRBJ2-7; D is possibly TRBD2 (5 bases). The CDR3 consists of 14 residues. The germline gives CDR1 SGHAT, CDR2 FQDESV (reference sequence). CDR3 loop: CACSAILGEGEQYF. The CDR3 DNA sequence: TGTGCCTGCAGCGCCATTTTGGGAGAAGGCGAGCAGTACTTC.

There are many counts of this clonotype. The V call is TRBV29-1, the J call TRBJ1-2, with 8 nucleotides matching TRBD1. The CDR3 length is 16 residues. V shed 3 bases, J shed 12 bases, and the junction held 21 bases outside the gene matches. Germline CDR1 SQVTM, CDR2 ANQGSEA. The CDR3 DNA reads TGCAGCGTTGATGCCGTTGTCGACAGGGGCCCTAGGGGAAACACCTTC. Translation: CSVDAVVDRGPRGNTF. The variable domain in full, completed from reference TRBV29-1 and TRBJ1-2, reads SAVISQKPSRDICQRGTSLTIQCQVDSQVTMMFWYRQQPGQSLTLIATANQGSEATYESGFVIDKFPISRPNLTFSTLTVSNMSPEDSSIYLCSVDAVVDRGPRGNTFGSGTRLTVV.

This clonotype was detected ten times or more. This rearrangement joins TRBV29-1 to TRBJ1-2; D remains ambiguous. The CDR3 consists of 15 residues. Germline-derived CDR1 and CDR2 are SQVTM and ANQGSEA. V was clipped by 0 bases and J by 12 bases, with 23 bases between them. CDR3 in amino acids: CSVEDSLGLSWLHTF. CDR3 nucleotides: TGCAGCGTTGAAGATTCCCTCGGACTTTCATGGCTACACACCTTC.

Many counts were recorded for this clonotype. This chain uses TRBV30 with TRBJ1-1; maybe TRBD1 (5 bases). V gave up 4 bases and J gave up 1 base, with 10 bases separating them. Germline V CDR1 and CDR2: GTSNPN, SVGIG (reference sequence). There are 13 residues in the CDR3. The CDR3 DNA follows: TGTGCCTGGACGAGGACACCGAACACTGAAGCTTTCTTT. Translation: CAWTRTPNTEAFF.

This clonotype was recorded many times. A much larger clone lies one base from this, so it may be a read error. The DNA is omitted, as the CDR3 cannot be located on it reliably, and the CDR3 follows TCRdb's listing. The chain couples TRBV28 to TRBJ1-1; TRBD1 is the table's D call and was not checked against the DNA. Per germline, CDR1 MDHEN and CDR2 SYDVKM. Ends included, the CDR3 has 17 residues. The CDR3 is CASSLVGQGAMNTEVFF.

This clonotype has ten or more counts. This chain links TRBV6-5 with TRBJ2-5; D remains ambiguous. CDR3 length: 14 amino acids. V was cut by 3 bases and J by 1 base, with 9 bases left in between. The germline V gene encodes CDR1 MNHEY and CDR2 SVGAGI. The DNA for the CDR3 is TGTGCCAGCAGTTATATCGGCTCCCAAGAGACCCAGTACTTC. Translated: CASSYIGSQETQYF.

As for this clonotype: This could be a read error, since a much larger clone is one nucleotide away. The chain carries TRBV12-3 or TRBV12-4 and TRBJ2-7; D is unresolved. The CDR3 has 14 amino acids. The DNA of the CDR3 is TGTGCCAGCAGCCCGACCACTCTAACCTACAAGCAGTACTTC. It codes for CASSPTTLTYKQYF.

Many counts were recorded for this clonotype. The chain combines TRBV20-1 with TRBJ1-2; D might be TRBD1 (5 bases). V was clipped by 3 bases and J by 2 bases, with 19 bases between them. The V gene's germline CDR1 is DFQATT and CDR2 SNEGSKA (reference sequence). This CDR3 spans 16 amino acids. CDR3 sequence (DNA): TGCAGTGCTAGGGACCAGAGACAGTCCCGAAACTATGGCTACACCTTC. It encodes CSARDQRQSRNYGYTF.

This clonotype was seen a few times. In this CDR3 the conserved last residue, phenylalanine or tryptophan, is missing, so a read error is likely. The limits of the CDR3 on the DNA are not certain, so only TCRdb's listed CDR3 is given. The rearrangement joins TRBV2 to TRBJ1-1. Termini included, the CDR3 measures 13 amino acids. CDR1 is SNHLY, CDR2 FYNNEI, per germline. CDR3 sequence: CASSAEGNTEACL.

Ten or more counts support this clonotype. This chain connects TRBV7-9 to TRBJ1-6; D is undetermined. This CDR3 has 16 amino acids. The germline V gene has CDR1 SEHNR and CDR2 FQNEAQ (reference sequence). Between the trimmed V and J ends, which lost 3 bases and 0 bases, there was a span of 9 bases. CDR3 residues: CASSFGISSYNSPLHF. DNA of the CDR3: TGTGCCAGCAGCTTCGGCATTAGCTCCTATAATTCACCCCTCCACTTT.

This clonotype appeared many times. The chain has TRBV7-2 and TRBJ2-5; D is possibly TRBD1 (5 bases). This CDR3 spans 14 amino acids. Germline lookup yields CDR1 SGHTA and CDR2 FQGNSA. V was shortened by 7 bases and J by 5 bases, with 17 bases between the two germline ends. The CDR3 DNA follows: TGTGCCAGCACTTTGGCCGGCAGGGCCGAGACCCAGTACTTC. Translation: CASTLAGRAETQYF.